One and the same sample provided the 18 T cell receptor beta chains below, sequenced in a study of blood T cell repertoires in COVID-19. Generated by immunoSEQ multiplex PCR, the TCRdb table keeps only in-frame clones and is missing some. The repertoire consists of roughly 160,000 clones, with about 87% occurring once and the leading ten covering roughly 0.57%. Sequencing input: peripheral blood. These receptors were taken from a man aged 55-75 years with COVID-19, enrolled during active disease.

This clone showed up just a few times. The chain couples TRBV10-3 to TRBJ2-7; 8 positions agree with TRBD1. This CDR3 has 14 amino acids. Germline lookup yields CDR1 ENHRY and CDR2 SYGVKD. V dropped 6 bases and J dropped 0; count of bases not matched to a gene: 4. CDR3 bases: TGTGCCATCAGCGCGGGACAGGCCTCCTACGAGCAGTACTTC. Translated: CAISAGQASYEQYF.

The chain is built from TRBV27 and TRBJ1-2; D is ambiguous. The CDR3 runs 16 residues. CDR1 MNHEY and CDR2 SMNVEV come from the germline V gene (reference sequence). The V end was cut by 3 bases, the J end by 4 bases, with 18 bases between. Here the CDR3 reads CASSFRARGLPYGYTF. The CDR3 DNA follows: TGTGCCAGCAGTTTTCGTGCCCGAGGGCTCCCCTATGGCTACACCTTC.

V usage is TRBV29-1 and J usage is TRBJ1-1, with TRBD1 as a possible D gene (5 bases). The CDR3 is 14 amino acids. The germline V gene has CDR1 SQVTM and CDR2 ANQGSEA. V was cut by 4 bases and J by 1 base, with 13 bases left in between. The CDR3: CSVGVGQGNTEAFF. DNA of the CDR3: TGCAGCGTTGGGGTCGGCCAGGGGAACACTGAAGCTTTCTTT.

This clone was observed once. The genes are TRBV6-6 and TRBJ1-1; TRBD1 matches 10 bases. Looked up from germline, CDR1 is MNHNY and CDR2 is SVGAGI (reference sequence). The CDR3 runs to 15 residues. V lost 2 bases to trimming and J lost 5 bases; unmatched junction nucleotides: 5. The CDR3 region has the DNA TGTGCCAGCAGTTACGGGACAGGGGTTGGAACTGAAGCTTTCTTT. Translation gives CASSYGTGVGTEAFF.

CDR3 loop: CASSFFSGTGGTQYF. In DNA form, the CDR3 reads TGTGCCAGCAGTTTCTTCAGCGGGACAGGGGGGACCCAGTACTTC. V is TRBV28 and J is TRBJ2-5; 11 bases are shared with TRBD1. CDR3 size: 15 residues. V shed 3 bases and J 7 bases; nucleotides not matched to a gene: 7. Germline lookup yields CDR1 MDHEN and CDR2 SYDVKM.

This clone was picked up a small number of times. The V and J genes are TRBV20-1 and TRBJ2-4, with 11 bases fitting TRBD1. Germline-derived CDR1 and CDR2 are DFQATT and SNEGSKA (reference sequence). The CDR3 covers 16 residues. Germline trimming cut 3 bases from V and 1 base from J; bases unmatched to any gene: 5. CDR3 nucleotide sequence: TGCAGTGCTAGTGGACAGGGGGCCTCGGCCAAAAACATTCAGTACTTC. It translates to CSASGQGASAKNIQYF.

V gene TRBV27 combines with J gene TRBJ2-1; tentatively, D is TRBD1 (6 bases). Per germline, CDR1 MNHEY and CDR2 SMNVEV (reference sequence). Trimming took 5 bases from V and 3 from J, leaving 14 bases between them. The CDR3 runs 15 residues. The CDR3, as DNA: TGTGCCAGCAGTCACGGGACACTCTTCTACAATGAGCAGTTCTTC. This codes for CASSHGTLFYNEQFF.

The V gene is TRBV7-9, the J gene TRBJ1-1; tentatively, D is TRBD1 (6 bases). The CDR3 length is 13 residues. V lost 3 bases and J lost 4, with 9 bases in between. Looked up from germline, CDR1 is SEHNR and CDR2 is FQNEAQ (reference sequence). In DNA form, the CDR3 reads TGTGCCAGCAGCTTCGGGGGGCCCACTGAAGCTTTCTTT. It encodes CASSFGGPTEAFF.

V gene TRBV7-8 combines with J gene TRBJ1-1, with D possibly TRBD1 on 5 matching bases. The germline V gene has CDR1 SGHVS and CDR2 FQNEAQ. CDR3 size: 15 residues. V was trimmed by 5 bases and J by 5 bases, leaving 18 bases between them. CDR3 bases: TGTGCCAGCAGCCCCCAACAGGCGGGGGGAACTGAAGCTTTCTTT. Translated, it gives CASSPQQAGGTEAFF.

The chain combines TRBV6-2 or TRBV6-3 with TRBJ1-5, with a possible D match to TRBD1 (5 bases). CDR1 and CDR2 from the germline V gene are MNHEY and SVGEGT. V gave up 4 bases and J gave up 2 bases, with 12 bases separating them. The length of the CDR3 is 15 residues. CDR3 sequence (DNA): TGTGCCAGCAGTTCAGGGTCTGGGGGCAATCAGCCCCAGCATTTT. Its translation: CASSSGSGGNQPQHF.

The gene calls are TRBV7-3 and TRBJ2-3, with TRBD2 matching over 12 bases. This CDR3 spans 18 amino acids. The V segment lost 2 bases and the J segment 5 bases; nucleotides outside the gene matches: 11. In germline, CDR1 is SGHTA, CDR2 FQGTGA. Here the CDR3 DNA reads TGTGCCAGCAGCTTACCCTTAACTAGCGGGGGGCCGGAAGATACGCAGTATTTT. Translation gives CASSLPLTSGGPEDTQYF. Full variable domain (missing parts from reference TRBV7-3 and TRBJ2-3): GAGVSQTPSNKVTEKGKYVELRCDPISGHTALYWYRQSLGQGPEFLIYFQGTGAADDSGLPNDRFFAVRPEGSVSTLKIQRTERGDSAVYLCASSLPLTSGGPEDTQYFGPGTRLTVL.

This clone was detected once. V usage is TRBV3-1 (or the pseudogene TRBV3-2) and J usage is TRBJ2-1, with 8 positions matching TRBD2. V shed 3 bases, J shed 10 bases, and the junction held 5 bases outside the gene matches. CDR3 length: 13 residues. Germline values: CDR1 LGHDT, CDR2 YNNKEL (reference sequence). This CDR3 is CASSHTTSGEQFF. The CDR3 DNA is TGTGCCAGCAGCCACACTACTAGCGGAGAGCAGTTCTTC.

This clone showed up just once. The V call is TRBV9, the J call TRBJ2-5; D remains ambiguous. V lost 0 bases, J lost 7 bases, and 16 bases lay in between. Germline V gene sequence: CDR1 SGDLS, CDR2 YYNGEE. CDR3 length: 15 amino acids. The CDR3 DNA reads as TGTGCCAGCAGCGTAGAAATGTCGGGTCGTGCGACCCAGTACTTC. It translates to CASSVEMSGRATQYF.

This chain connects TRBV19 to TRBJ1-2; TRBD1 agrees at 8 bases. In germline, CDR1 is LNHDA, CDR2 SQIVND (reference sequence). The length of the CDR3 is 14 residues. V trimming: 7 bases; J trimming: 4 bases; junction bases outside the gene matches: 8. The CDR3 is CASTRGQVAYGYTF. CDR3 nucleotide sequence: TGTGCCAGTACCCGGGGACAGGTAGCCTATGGCTACACCTTC.

The chain has TRBV10-3 and TRBJ2-1; 7 positions match TRBD2. The CDR3 runs to 11 residues. Trimming cost V 5 bases and J 8 bases; bases outside gene matches: 0. CDR1 and CDR2 (germline): ENHRY, SYGVKD. The CDR3: CAISLADEQFF. The CDR3 DNA is TGTGCCATCAGTCTAGCGGATGAGCAGTTCTTC.

This clone was recorded once. V gene TRBV10-1 combines with J gene TRBJ2-3; D is ambiguous. V lost 0 bases to trimming and J lost 2 bases, with 15 bases between them. The CDR3 has 17 residues. CDR1 and CDR2 (germline): WNHNN, SYGVQD (reference sequence). As DNA, the CDR3 is TGCGCCAGCAGTGAGTCGTCCCTGGCGGAGTACACAGATACGCAGTATTTT. Translated, it gives CASSESSLAEYTDTQYF.

The V and J genes are TRBV10-1 and TRBJ1-6; tentatively, D is TRBD1 (6 bases). The CDR3 runs 16 residues. Trimming took 8 bases from V and 6 from J, leaving 20 bases between them. CDR1 and CDR2 (germline): WNHNN, SYGVQD (reference sequence). DNA of the CDR3: TGCGCCAGCGAGTGGGGGCAGGCCGAAGTTAATTCACCCCTCCACTTT. Residues: CASEWGQAEVNSPLHF.

The count of this clone is one. This chain uses TRBV14 with TRBJ1-1; D is unclear. The CDR3 totals 12 residues. Germline values: CDR1 SGHDN, CDR2 FVKESK. V was clipped by 4 bases and J by 5 bases, with 8 bases between them. CDR3 loop: CASSRSGTEAFF. The CDR3 DNA reads TGTGCCAGCAGCCGGTCCGGGACTGAAGCTTTCTTT.